These 29 T cell receptor beta chains were all obtained from the same sample, sequenced in a study of cytomegalovirus exposure and HLA in healthy donors. Primers included in the PCR were 60 Vbeta and 13 Jbeta primers. Profiled with immunoSEQ multiplex PCR; TCRdb holds only in-frame clones, not every one. This sample carries more than 85,000 clones, 55% to 80% of them seen once, and the ten largest clones take approximately 4.3%. Sample: PBMCs. The source is a human donor in good health.

This chain connects TRBV7-5 to TRBJ2-1; the D call in the table, TRBD2, was not verified against the DNA. TRBV7-5 is a pseudogene locus. CDR3 length: 16 residues. This CDR3 is CARSSRTSGSYNEQFF. As DNA, the CDR3 is TGTGCCAGAAGCTCCCGGACTAGCGGGAGCTACAATGAGCAGTTCTTC.

CDR3 DNA: TGTGCCAGCAGCTCCGCCGGGACAGGGGTTGAGGACACAGATACGCAGTATTTT. Its protein product is CASSSAGTGVEDTDTQYF. The chain carries TRBV11-3 and TRBJ2-3; 10 bases fit TRBD1. Per germline, CDR1 SGHNT and CDR2 YENEEA. The ends lost 4 bases at V and 2 bases at J; junction bases unmatched: 12. This CDR3 region has 18 residues. The complete variable domain, with remaining parts taken from reference TRBV11-3 and TRBJ2-3, reads EAGVVQSPRYKIIEKKQPVAFWCNPISGHNTLYWYLQNLGQGPELLIRYENEEAVDDSQLPKDRFSAERLKGVDSTLKIQPAELGDSAVYLCASSSAGTGVEDTDTQYFGPGTRLTVL.

This chain joins TRBV7-9 and TRBJ1-2; D gene unclear. Germline CDR1 reads SEHNR; CDR2 reads FQNEAQ (reference sequence). The CDR3 extends over 13 amino acids. V was clipped by 0 bases and J by 2 bases, with 4 bases between them. The CDR3 loop reads CASSLAQNYGYTF. CDR3 nucleotide sequence: TGTGCCAGCAGCTTAGCTCAGAACTATGGCTACACCTTC.

The chain combines TRBV27 with TRBJ2-7; TRBD2 matches at 10 bases. The CDR3 has 14 amino acids. The germline gives CDR1 MNHEY, CDR2 SMNVEV (reference sequence). The V and J ends lost 6 bases and 5 bases, in that order; junction bases with no gene match: 7. CDR3 sequence: CASRNLAGVHEQYF. The CDR3 nucleotides read TGTGCCAGCAGAAACCTAGCGGGAGTCCACGAGCAGTACTTC.

The chain uses TRBV29-1 and TRBJ1-4, with D perhaps matching TRBD1 (6 bases). The V end was cut by 5 bases, the J end by 3 bases, with 16 bases between. CDR1 and CDR2 from the germline V gene are SQVTM and ANQGSEA. CDR3 length: 15 amino acids. In DNA, the CDR3 is TGCAGCGTTTCGACCGCCGGGACATCTAATGAAAAACTGTTTTTT. It encodes CSVSTAGTSNEKLFF.

This chain joins TRBV29-1 and TRBJ2-2; 7 positions agree with TRBD2. The CDR3 extends over 16 amino acids. Per germline, CDR1 SQVTM and CDR2 ANQGSEA. J gave up 5 bases and V 4 bases, and 13 bases lay outside the gene matches. The CDR3 DNA follows: TGCAGCGTTGCCGGGACTACCAACCCTGGGACCGGGGAGCTGTTTTTT. Amino acids: CSVAGTTNPGTGELFF.

This clone was observed a single time. This chain links TRBV4-2 with TRBJ1-4; D gene uncertain. CDR3 length: 17 amino acids. CDR1 and CDR2 from the germline V gene are LGHNA and YNFKEQ. V lost 0 bases and J 8 bases, leaving 19 bases between the germline ends. Here the CDR3 DNA reads TGTGCCAGCAGCCAAGATCCCGCTCCCGCGGTCCCGGAAAAACTGTTTTTT. Translation: CASSQDPAPAVPEKLFF.

The rearrangement uses TRBV19 and TRBJ1-5; D perhaps matches TRBD1 (6 bases). This CDR3 is built from 16 residues. In germline, CDR1 is LNHDA, CDR2 SQIVND (reference sequence). The ends were cut back, 6 bases at V and 3 bases at J, with 18 bases in the middle. CDR3 nucleotide sequence: TGTGCCAGTAGCCCCATCGTCGGGACATCCAATCAGCCCCAGCATTTT. Amino acids: CASSPIVGTSNQPQHF. Looking up the rest from reference TRBV19 and TRBJ1-5 gives the full variable domain: DGGITQSPKYLFRKEGQNVTLSCEQNLNHDAMYWYRQDPGQGLRLIYYSQIVNDFQKGDIAEGYSVSREKKESFPLTVTSAQKNPTAFYLCASSPIVGTSNQPQHFGDGTRLSIL.

This clone is medium-sized. This chain uses TRBV15 with TRBJ2-2; TRBD1 agrees at 11 bases. Looked up from germline, CDR1 is LNHNV and CDR2 is YYDKDF (reference sequence). The CDR3 has 15 amino acids. Trimming cost V 6 bases and J 3 bases; bases outside gene matches: 3. The CDR3 protein is CATSGDRGYTGELFF. The CDR3 coding sequence is TGTGCCACCAGTGGGGACAGGGGGTACACCGGGGAGCTGTTTTTT.

The CDR3 sequence is CASSFPRGLLAGSTGELFF. The CDR3 region has the DNA TGTGCCAGCAGCTTCCCCCGGGGGTTACTAGCGGGAAGCACCGGGGAGCTGTTTTTT. This chain uses TRBV7-6 with TRBJ2-2, with 10 bases aligning to TRBD2. The CDR3 extends over 19 amino acids. With V trimmed by 3 bases and J by 4 bases, 14 bases remained unmatched. Per germline, CDR1 SGHVS and CDR2 FNYEAQ.

The genes are TRBV6-6 and TRBJ1-1, with 8 nucleotides matching TRBD1. Germline V lookup: CDR1 MNHNY, CDR2 SVGAGI (reference sequence). This CDR3 comprises 11 residues. V shed 10 bases, J shed 5 bases, and the junction held 3 bases outside the gene matches. For the CDR3, the DNA is TGTGCCACACGACAGGGGACTGAAGCTTTCTTT. Its translation is CATRQGTEAFF.

The chain joins TRBV21-1 to TRBJ2-2; TRBD2 is the table's D call, not checked against the DNA. TRBV21-1 is a recognized pseudogene. CDR3 length: 18 residues. The CDR3 DNA sequence: TGTGCCAGCAGCATTCCGGGCCGAGCGGGGAGGAACACCGGGGAGCTGTTTTTT. This encodes CASSIPGRAGRNTGELFF.

This clone was counted between two and nine times. The chain carries TRBV15 and TRBJ2-3, with 9 bases that match TRBD2. In germline, CDR1 is LNHNV, CDR2 YYDKDF (reference sequence). With 2 bases clipped from V and 4 bases from J, the junction kept 7 bases outside the gene matches. The CDR3 consists of 16 residues. CDR3 sequence: CATSRLAGVPPDTQYF. The CDR3 region has the DNA TGTGCCACCAGCAGATTAGCGGGAGTTCCCCCAGATACGCAGTATTTT.

The chain uses TRBV7-9 and TRBJ1-1, with 8 bases that match TRBD1. The CDR3 totals 13 residues. Unmatched junction bases numbered 3, after V lost 7 bases and J lost 2 bases. The germline gives CDR1 SEHNR, CDR2 FQNEAQ (reference sequence). The CDR3 coding sequence is TGTGCCAGCAAGGGGACAGGCAACACTGAAGCTTTCTTT. Translating it yields CASKGTGNTEAFF. Using reference TRBV7-9 and TRBJ1-1 for the parts outside the CDR3, the full variable domain is DTGVSQNPRHKITKRGQNVTFRCDPISEHNRLYWYRQTLGQGPEFLTYFQNEAQLEKSRLLSDRFSAERPKGSFSTLEIQRTEQGDSAMYLCASKGTGNTEAFFGQGTRLTVV.

The chain uses TRBV6-1 and TRBJ1-3, with D uncertain. The V gene lost 5 bases and the J gene lost 4 bases, with 12 bases spanning the gap. The CDR3 spans 14 residues. Germline loops: CDR1 MNHNS, CDR2 SASEGT. The CDR3 loop reads CASSTPVPGNTIYF. Written as DNA, the CDR3 is TGTGCCAGCAGTACCCCGGTCCCCGGAAACACCATATATTTT.

The chain joins TRBV30 to TRBJ1-1; 8 nucleotides match TRBD1. CDR3 length: 12 residues. The V segment lost 6 bases and the J segment 4 bases; nucleotides outside the gene matches: 4. Germline loops: CDR1 GTSNPN, CDR2 SVGIG (reference sequence). DNA for the CDR3: TGTGCCTGCCGGGACAGGCCCACTGAAGCTTTCTTT. Protein: CACRDRPTEAFF.

The chain employs TRBV21-1 and TRBJ2-5; TRBD2, the table's D call, lacks a check against the DNA. TRBV21-1 is recorded as a pseudogene. The CDR3 has 14 residues. The CDR3 region has the DNA TGTGCCAGCAGCAGGAGGCAGGCTCAAGATACCCAGTACTTC. Protein sequence: CASSRRQAQDTQYF.

V is TRBV2 and J is TRBJ2-2; D is ambiguous. Trimming removed 6 bases at V and 1 base at J, with 6 bases between. The CDR3 extends over 13 amino acids. Per the germline V gene, CDR1 is SNHLY and CDR2 is FYNNEI. The CDR3 sequence: CASRILNTGELFF. In DNA form, the CDR3 reads TGTGCCAGCAGGATACTGAACACCGGGGAGCTGTTTTTT.

This chain links TRBV18 with TRBJ2-7, with 7 positions matching TRBD1. This CDR3 has 14 residues. CDR1 is KGHSH and CDR2 is LQKENI in the germline V gene. V was clipped by 2 bases and J by 3 bases; unmatched bases: 4. DNA for the CDR3: TGTGCCAGCTCACCAACGGGACAGAACTACGAGCAGTACTTC. Residues: CASSPTGQNYEQYF.

V is TRBV28 and J is TRBJ2-7; TRBD1 matches 8 bases. J lost 5 bases, V lost 8 bases, and 14 bases had no gene match. Germline CDR1 is MDHEN and CDR2 is SYDVKM. The CDR3 sequence is 15 residues long. CDR3 protein: CASLPRTGRSHEQYF. DNA for the CDR3: TGTGCCAGCCTACCTCGGACAGGGCGGTCCCACGAGCAGTACTTC.

The V and J genes are TRBV13 and TRBJ2-5; maybe TRBD2 (6 bases). TRBJ2-7 matches the DNA end more closely, so the J call is doubtful. Germline-derived CDR1 and CDR2 are PRHDT and FYEKMQ (reference sequence). This CDR3 region has 14 residues. DNA for the CDR3: TGTGCCAGCAGCTCGGGACTGGCCCCGGGCGAGCAGTACTTC. It is translated as CASSSGLAPGEQYF.

The chain employs TRBV9 and TRBJ1-3; D not resolved. Trimming took off 2 bases at V and 0 bases at J, with 15 bases between the two ends. Germline lookup yields CDR1 SGDLS and CDR2 YYNGEE. This CDR3 spans 17 amino acids. CDR3: CASSVGFRGSSGNTIYF. CDR3 nucleotides: TGTGCCAGCAGCGTGGGTTTCCGGGGAAGCTCTGGAAACACCATATATTTT.

The chain couples TRBV10-3 to TRBJ1-6; 8 nucleotides agree with TRBD1. Per germline, CDR1 ENHRY and CDR2 SYGVKD. The CDR3 spans 14 residues. Trimming removed 6 bases from V and 5 bases from J; junction bases left unmatched: 3. This CDR3 reads CAIRPTGDNSPLHF. The CDR3 nucleotides read TGTGCCATCAGACCGACAGGGGATAATTCACCCCTCCACTTT.

The table lists this clone with a few counts. Other nucleotide sequences in the sample specify the same CDR3. The chain uses TRBV7-2 and TRBJ2-1, with D possibly TRBD2 on 5 matching bases. Trimming cost V 0 bases and J 0 bases, with 6 bases left between them. This CDR3 has 15 residues. Germline lookup yields CDR1 SGHTA and CDR2 FQGNSA. As DNA, the CDR3 is TGTGCCAGCAGCTTAGCGGGGAGCTCCTACAATGAGCAGTTCTTC. Encoded protein: CASSLAGSSYNEQFF.

This clone was seen only once. The CDR3 nucleotides read TGTGCCAGCAGACCCAGACAGGTTCGGGAAAAACTGTTTTTT. This gives the protein CASRPRQVREKLFF. The chain combines TRBV28 with TRBJ1-4; a possible D gene is TRBD1 (6 bases). The CDR3 totals 14 residues. Germline CDR1 and CDR2: MDHEN and SYDVKM. The V gene lost 6 bases and the J gene lost 8 bases, with 16 bases spanning the gap.

This sequence joins TRBV11-2 and TRBJ2-6; no firm D call. V lost 9 bases, J lost 1 base, and 7 bases lay in between. Germline V lookup: CDR1 SGHAT, CDR2 FQNNGV. The CDR3 runs to 13 residues. DNA for the CDR3: TGTGCCAGTCCCCCATCTGGGGCCAACGTCCTGACTTTC. Residues: CASPPSGANVLTF.

V gene TRBV7-9 combines with J gene TRBJ2-3; 10 nucleotides align to TRBD1. CDR1 SEHNR and CDR2 FQNEAQ come from the germline V gene (reference sequence). The CDR3 is 16 amino acids. V gave up 1 base and J gave up 3 bases; unmatched junction bases: 4. CDR3 sequence (DNA): TGTGCCAGCAGCTTAGTTCGGACAGGGGGAACAGATACGCAGTATTTT. Amino acid sequence: CASSLVRTGGTDTQYF.

The CDR3: CAWSTGTSGTAQYF. CDR3 in DNA: TGTGCCTGGAGCACCGGGACTAGCGGGACGGCGCAGTATTTT. The chain employs TRBV30 and TRBJ2-3; 13 bases are a match to TRBD2. Per the germline V gene, CDR1 is GTSNPN and CDR2 is SVGIG (reference sequence). Trimming took 3 bases from V and 10 from J; bases not matched to a gene: 7. The CDR3 sequence is 14 residues long.

The table lists this clone with a few counts. The chain uses TRBV10-2 and TRBJ2-6; no definite D call. Per germline, CDR1 WSHSY and CDR2 SAAADI. The V end lost 3 bases, the J end lost 4 bases, and 13 bases lay between the germline ends. The CDR3 sequence is 16 residues long. The CDR3 DNA is TGCGCCAGCAGTGAATTTGGAGTTTTGGGGGCCAACGTCCTGACTTTC. Translating gives CASSEFGVLGANVLTF.